Presented here are 20 T cell receptor beta chains from one specimen sequenced in a study of OX40 agonist ivuxolimab in advanced cancers. The data were produced by immunoSEQ multiplex PCR, yet TCRdb's version contains in-frame clones alone and is incomplete. Of about 83,000 clones in the sample, around 86% were seen once. The sample here was CD4+ or CD8+ T cells sorted from blood, taken in a trial of the OX40 agonist ivuxolimab. These receptors were taken from an adult with an advanced solid tumor such as melanoma, head and neck, liver or kidney cancer.

The chain employs TRBV7-9 and TRBJ1-4; D perhaps matches TRBD1 (5 bases). The CDR3 has 15 residues. Germline CDR1 reads SEHNR; CDR2 reads FQNEAQ (reference sequence). V lost 4 bases, J lost 6 bases, and 15 bases lay in between. Here the CDR3 reads CASSSNRDGDEKLFF. CDR3 DNA: TGTGCCAGCAGCTCTAACCGGGACGGAGATGAAAAACTGTTTTTT. Full variable domain (rest looked up from reference TRBV7-9 and TRBJ1-4): DTGVSQNPRHKITKRGQNVTFRCDPISEHNRLYWYRQTLGQGPEFLTYFQNEAQLEKSRLLSDRFSAERPKGSFSTLEIQRTEQGDSAMYLCASSSNRDGDEKLFFGSGTQLSVL.

V usage is TRBV7-9 and J usage is TRBJ1-1, with a tentative D call TRBD1 (5 bases). Germline CDR1 reads SEHNR; CDR2 reads FQNEAQ (reference sequence). The CDR3 contains 18 residues. V was shortened by 2 bases and J by 5 bases, with 24 bases between the two germline ends. CDR3 bases: TGTGCCAGCAGCTTAAGAGAGGTCGGGGGAATCCTTCCAACTGAAGCTTTCTTT. Its protein product is CASSLREVGGILPTEAFF.

The chain recombines TRBV7-2 with TRBJ2-5; TRBD2 agrees at 7 bases. The J call may be incorrect, as the DNA end agrees better with TRBJ2-7. The CDR3 spans 16 residues. Germline CDR1 is SGHTA and CDR2 is FQGNSA. The CDR3 region is CASSPFWGGRSYEQYF. The CDR3, as DNA: TGTGCCAGCAGCCCCTTTTGGGGGGGGAGGTCCTACGAGCAGTACTTC.

The chain is built from TRBV15 and TRBJ1-6; perhaps TRBD1 as D (5 bases). Per germline, CDR1 LNHNV and CDR2 YYDKDF (reference sequence). Deletions cut 1 base from V and 0 bases from J, with 7 bases between. CDR3 length: 16 amino acids. This CDR3 reads CATSRAQGSYNSPLHF. DNA for the CDR3: TGTGCCACCAGCAGAGCCCAGGGCTCCTATAATTCACCCCTCCACTTT.

V is TRBV4-2 and J is TRBJ1-6; weak D call: TRBD1 (5 bases). There are 16 residues in the CDR3. The ends were cut back, 3 bases at V and 9 bases at J, with 18 bases in the middle. Germline CDR1 LGHNA, CDR2 YNFKEQ. The CDR3 is CASSQGGPPRVSPLHF. The CDR3 coding sequence is TGTGCCAGCAGCCAGGGGGGACCGCCGAGGGTTTCACCCCTCCACTTT.

DNA for the CDR3: TGTGCCAGCAGTGGGGACTGGGACAGGGTTTACGAGCAGTACTTC. This translates into CASSGDWDRVYEQYF. The chain has TRBV25-1 and TRBJ2-5, with 9 nucleotides matching TRBD1. TRBJ2-7 explains the end of the DNA better; the J call may be wrong. Germline values: CDR1 MGHDK, CDR2 SYGVNS. The CDR3 contains 15 residues.

This rearrangement joins TRBV5-4 to TRBJ2-5, with 11 bases fitting TRBD2. Trimming took 4 bases from V and 3 from J; bases not matched to a gene: 2. The CDR3 runs to 14 residues. Germline values: CDR1 SGHNT, CDR2 YYREEE (reference sequence). CDR3 loop: CASSGGLAEETQYF. DNA of the CDR3: TGTGCCAGCAGCGGGGGACTAGCGGAAGAGACCCAGTACTTC. Variable domain in full (rest from reference TRBV5-4 and TRBJ2-5): ETGVTQSPTHLIKTRGQQVTLRCSSQSGHNTVSWYQQALGQGPQFIFQYYREEENGRGNFPPRFSGLQFPNYSSELNVNALELDDSALYLCASSGGLAEETQYFGPGTRLLVL.

The chain recombines TRBV10-3 with TRBJ1-2, with 10 bases aligning to TRBD1. Germline V lookup: CDR1 ENHRY, CDR2 SYGVKD. The CDR3 loop spans 13 amino acids. Germline trimming cut 6 bases from V and 2 bases from J; bases unmatched to any gene: 0. CDR3 nucleotides: TGTGCCATCAGGGACAGGGGGAACTATGGCTACACCTTC. Protein: CAIRDRGNYGYTF.

The V call is TRBV11-2, the J call TRBJ2-7; D is perhaps TRBD2 (6 bases). The CDR3 has 15 amino acids. The germline CDR1 and CDR2 sequences are SGHAT and FQNNGV. With 5 bases removed from V and 0 bases from J, the gap between germline ends came to 14 bases. This CDR3 is CASSHGGWGSYEQYF. The CDR3 DNA follows: TGTGCCAGCAGCCACGGGGGATGGGGCTCCTACGAGCAGTACTTC.

This clone came up a few times. The chain carries TRBV5-1 and TRBJ2-3; TRBD2 matches 10 bases. The CDR3 runs 15 residues. V shed 2 bases and J 6 bases; nucleotides not matched to a gene: 6. The germline CDR1 and CDR2 sequences are SGHRS and YFSETQ. CDR3: CASSLAGGQLDTQYF. CDR3 in DNA: TGCGCCAGCAGCTTAGCGGGGGGGCAATTGGATACGCAGTATTTT. The variable domain in full, with the rest retrieved from reference TRBV5-1 and TRBJ2-3, is KAGVTQTPRYLIKTRGQQVTLSCSPISGHRSVSWYQQTPGQGLQFLFEYFSETQRNKGNFPGRFSGRQFSNSRSEMNVSTLELGDSALYLCASSLAGGQLDTQYFGPGTRLTVL.

Of note for this clone: At one end, the junction sequence differs from germline, possibly due to a read error. V and J are TRBV7-7 and TRBJ2-5, with 8 bases identical to TRBD1. The CDR3 sequence is 12 residues long. The V gene's germline CDR1 is SSHAT and CDR2 FNYEAQ (reference sequence). The CDR3 nucleotides are TGTGCTAGCAGTACAGGGGGGGAGACCCAGTACTTC. Translating gives CASSTGGETQYF.

V gene TRBV12-5 combines with J gene TRBJ2-6; either TRBD1 or TRBD2 may supply D (5 bases each). Germline CDR1 reads LGHNT; CDR2 reads FRNRAP. The CDR3 sequence is 22 residues long. With 2 bases removed from V and 0 bases from J, the gap between germline ends came to 26 bases. CDR3 coding DNA: TGTGCTAGTGGTTTGAGACCGGGGCTTAGGCAGACTTCGTCCTCTGGGGCCAACGTCCTGACTTTC. Encoded protein: CASGLRPGLRQTSSSGANVLTF.

This clone was detected a few times. The chain has TRBV5-4 and TRBJ1-1; 7 nucleotides match TRBD1. Germline V gene lookup returns CDR1 SGHNT and CDR2 YYREEE (reference sequence). The CDR3 sequence is 13 residues long. V dropped 1 base and J dropped 6; count of bases not matched to a gene: 3. The CDR3 nucleotides read TGTGCCAGCAGCTTGTTCCAGGGGGCTGAAGCTTTCTTT. Translation: CASSLFQGAEAFF.

This clone has just a few counts. The gene calls are TRBV6-1 and TRBJ1-5; perhaps TRBD1 as D (6 bases). The CDR3 has 13 residues. Between the trimmed V and J ends, which lost 4 bases and 9 bases, there was a span of 13 bases. Germline V gene data show CDR1 as MNHNS and CDR2 as SASEGT. Written as DNA, the CDR3 is TGTGCCAGCAGTGCGCAGGGGCTCGGGCCCCAGCATTTT. The encoded protein is CASSAQGLGPQHF.

V usage is TRBV7-2 and J usage is TRBJ1-1; the match to TRBD1 covers 7 bases. Losses at the gene ends were 4 bases for V and 5 bases for J; bases not matched to a gene: 7. CDR1 is SGHTA and CDR2 is FQGNSA in the germline V gene. This CDR3 has 14 amino acids. The CDR3 sequence is CASSSQGGGTEAFF. The DNA for the CDR3 is TGTGCCAGCAGCTCCCAGGGGGGTGGGACTGAAGCTTTCTTT.

Here the CDR3 reads CASTYKQVQDTQYF. For the CDR3, the DNA is TGTGCCAGCACATACAAACAGGTTCAAGATACGCAGTATTTT. The V and J genes are TRBV5-4 and TRBJ2-3; possibly TRBD1 for D (5 bases). The CDR3 has 14 residues. The germline V gene has CDR1 SGHNT and CDR2 YYREEE (reference sequence). V was clipped by 6 bases and J by 5 bases, with 16 bases between them.

This clone was seen a few times. This CDR3 is CASRPGQSNSPLHF. The CDR3 region has the DNA TGTGCCAGCAGGCCCGGACAGAGTAATTCACCCCTCCACTTT. The rearrangement uses TRBV2 and TRBJ1-6, with D possibly being TRBD1 (6 bases). CDR1 and CDR2 from the germline V gene are SNHLY and FYNNEI. This CDR3 comprises 14 residues. With 6 bases removed from V and 6 bases from J, the gap between germline ends came to 12 bases.

This chain joins TRBV18 and TRBJ2-7; D might be TRBD1 (6 bases). CDR3 length: 14 residues. The V gene lost 5 bases and the J gene lost 6 bases, with 17 bases spanning the gap. Germline V gene lookup returns CDR1 KGHSH and CDR2 LQKENI. The CDR3, as DNA: TGTGCCAGCTCAACCTCCGGGACAAACGCCGAGCAGTACTTC. Its translation: CASSTSGTNAEQYF.

This clone has just a few counts. The gene calls are TRBV18 and TRBJ2-7; D is perhaps TRBD2 (6 bases). The V end was cut by 9 bases, the J end by 7 bases, with 19 bases between. This CDR3 spans 13 amino acids. CDR1 is KGHSH and CDR2 is LQKENI in the germline V gene. The CDR3 nucleotides are TGTGCCAGTCGACGGACGGGGGAGGAAGAGCAGTACTTC. This encodes CASRRTGEEEQYF.

The rearrangement uses TRBV7-2 and TRBJ1-3; D might be TRBD1 (5 bases). CDR1 and CDR2 (germline): SGHTA, FQGNSA. Trimming cost V 5 bases and J 4 bases, with 15 bases left between them. CDR3 length: 15 amino acids. In DNA form, the CDR3 reads TGTGCCAGCAGCGTCCTAACTGGGACGGGAAACACCATATATTTT. Translation gives CASSVLTGTGNTIYF.